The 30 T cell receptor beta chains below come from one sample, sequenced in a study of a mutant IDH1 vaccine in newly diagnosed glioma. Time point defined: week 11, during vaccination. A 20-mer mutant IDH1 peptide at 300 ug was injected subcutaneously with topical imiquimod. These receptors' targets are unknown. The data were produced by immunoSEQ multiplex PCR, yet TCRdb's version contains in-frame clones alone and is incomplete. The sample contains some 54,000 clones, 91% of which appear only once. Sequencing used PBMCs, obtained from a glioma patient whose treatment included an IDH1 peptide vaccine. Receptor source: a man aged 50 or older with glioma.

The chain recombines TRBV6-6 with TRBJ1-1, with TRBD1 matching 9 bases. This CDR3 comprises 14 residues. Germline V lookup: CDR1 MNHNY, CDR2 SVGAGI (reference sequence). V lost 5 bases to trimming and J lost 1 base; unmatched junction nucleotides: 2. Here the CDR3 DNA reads TGTGCCAGCAGTACGGGACAGGGGAACACTGAAGCTTTCTTT. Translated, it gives CASSTGQGNTEAFF.

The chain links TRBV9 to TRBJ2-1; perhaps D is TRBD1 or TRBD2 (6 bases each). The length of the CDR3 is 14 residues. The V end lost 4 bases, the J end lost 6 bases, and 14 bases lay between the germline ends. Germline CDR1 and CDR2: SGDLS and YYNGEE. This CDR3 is CASSPGGVSNEQFF. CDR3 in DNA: TGTGCCAGCAGCCCCGGGGGCGTTTCCAATGAGCAGTTCTTC.

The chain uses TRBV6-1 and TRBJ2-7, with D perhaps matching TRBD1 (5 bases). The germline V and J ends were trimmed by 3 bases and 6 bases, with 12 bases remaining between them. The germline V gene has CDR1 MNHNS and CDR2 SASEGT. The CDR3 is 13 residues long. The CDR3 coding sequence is TGTGCCAGCAGTGATGGGGCCCGTAGCGAGCAGTACTTC. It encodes CASSDGARSEQYF.

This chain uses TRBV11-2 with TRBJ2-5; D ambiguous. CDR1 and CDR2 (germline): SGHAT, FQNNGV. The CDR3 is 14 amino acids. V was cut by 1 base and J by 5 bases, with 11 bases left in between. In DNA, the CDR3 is TGTGCCAGCAGCTTAGGATGGGGTCGGGAGACCCAGTACTTC. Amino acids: CASSLGWGRETQYF.

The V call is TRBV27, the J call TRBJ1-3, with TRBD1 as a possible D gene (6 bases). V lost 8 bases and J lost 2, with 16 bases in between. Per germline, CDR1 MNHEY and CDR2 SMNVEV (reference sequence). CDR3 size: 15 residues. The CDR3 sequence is CASALQGRPGNTIYF. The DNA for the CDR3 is TGTGCCAGCGCCCTCCAGGGGAGGCCTGGAAACACCATATATTTT.

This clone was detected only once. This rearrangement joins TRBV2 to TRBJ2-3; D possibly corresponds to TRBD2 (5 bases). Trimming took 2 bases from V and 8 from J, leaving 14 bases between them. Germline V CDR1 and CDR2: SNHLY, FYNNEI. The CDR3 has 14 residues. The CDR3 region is CASSELLGKGTQYF. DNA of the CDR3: TGTGCCAGCAGTGAATTACTAGGGAAGGGTACGCAGTATTTT.

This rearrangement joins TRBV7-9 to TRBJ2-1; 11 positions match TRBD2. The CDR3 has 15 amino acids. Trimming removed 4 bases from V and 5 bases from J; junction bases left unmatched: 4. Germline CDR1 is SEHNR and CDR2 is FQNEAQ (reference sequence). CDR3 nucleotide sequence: TGTGCCAGCAGCTGGTCTAGCGGGAGGAACAATGAGCAGTTCTTC. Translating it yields CASSWSSGRNNEQFF.

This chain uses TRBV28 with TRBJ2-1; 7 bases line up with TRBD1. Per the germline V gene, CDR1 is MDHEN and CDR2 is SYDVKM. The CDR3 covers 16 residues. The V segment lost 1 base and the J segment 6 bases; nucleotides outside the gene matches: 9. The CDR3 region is CASSLYSGTVVNEQFF. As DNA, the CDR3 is TGTGCCAGCAGTTTATATTCGGGGACAGTGGTCAATGAGCAGTTCTTC.

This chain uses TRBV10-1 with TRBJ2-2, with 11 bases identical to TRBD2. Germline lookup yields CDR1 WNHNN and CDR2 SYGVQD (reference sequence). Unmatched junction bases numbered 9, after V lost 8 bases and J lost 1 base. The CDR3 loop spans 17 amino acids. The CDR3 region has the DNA TGCGCCAGCGGCAGACTAGCGGGGCGTCTGAACACCGGGGAGCTGTTTTTT. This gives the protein CASGRLAGRLNTGELFF.

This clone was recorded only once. The CDR3 spells CASSLRQGVYEQYF. DNA of the CDR3: TGTGCCAGCAGCTTGCGACAGGGGGTCTACGAGCAGTACTTC. J is TRBJ2-7 and V is TRBV5-4; 9 nucleotides agree with TRBD1. The CDR3 contains 14 residues. V lost 1 base and J lost 3; bases outside the gene matches: 2. CDR1 is SGHNT, CDR2 YYREEE, per germline (reference sequence).

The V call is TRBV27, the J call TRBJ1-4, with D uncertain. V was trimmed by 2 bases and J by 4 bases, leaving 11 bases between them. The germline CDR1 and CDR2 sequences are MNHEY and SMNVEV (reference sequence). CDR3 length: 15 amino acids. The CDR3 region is CASSLTPRGNEKLFF. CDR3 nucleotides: TGTGCCAGCAGTTTAACCCCCAGAGGTAATGAAAAACTGTTTTTT.

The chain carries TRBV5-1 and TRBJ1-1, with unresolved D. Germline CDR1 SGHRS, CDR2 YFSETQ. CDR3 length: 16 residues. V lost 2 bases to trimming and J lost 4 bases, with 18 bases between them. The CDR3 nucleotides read TGCGCCAGCAGCTTTACCCTTAACACCCGAGCCACTGAAGCTTTCTTT. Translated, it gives CASSFTLNTRATEAFF.

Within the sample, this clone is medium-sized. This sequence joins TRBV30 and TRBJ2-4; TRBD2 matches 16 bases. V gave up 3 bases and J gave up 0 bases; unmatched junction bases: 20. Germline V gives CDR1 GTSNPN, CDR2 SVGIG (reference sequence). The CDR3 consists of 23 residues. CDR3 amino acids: CAWRTTGTSGRATQPLAKNIQYF. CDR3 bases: TGTGCCTGGAGGACCACCGGGACTAGCGGGAGGGCAACTCAACCTCTAGCCAAAAACATTCAGTACTTC.

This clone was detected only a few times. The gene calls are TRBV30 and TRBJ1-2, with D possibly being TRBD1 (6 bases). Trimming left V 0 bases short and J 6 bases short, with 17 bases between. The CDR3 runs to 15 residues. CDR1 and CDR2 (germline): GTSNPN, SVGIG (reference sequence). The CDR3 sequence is CAWSVGGGLQDGYTF. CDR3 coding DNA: TGTGCCTGGAGTGTAGGGGGGGGACTTCAGGATGGCTACACCTTC.

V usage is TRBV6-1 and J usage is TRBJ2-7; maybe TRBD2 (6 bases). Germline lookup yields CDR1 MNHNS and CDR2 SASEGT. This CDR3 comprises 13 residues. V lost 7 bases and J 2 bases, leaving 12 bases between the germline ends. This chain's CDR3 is CASKEGIPYEQYF. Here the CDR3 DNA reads TGTGCCAGCAAGGAGGGGATCCCCTACGAGCAGTACTTC.

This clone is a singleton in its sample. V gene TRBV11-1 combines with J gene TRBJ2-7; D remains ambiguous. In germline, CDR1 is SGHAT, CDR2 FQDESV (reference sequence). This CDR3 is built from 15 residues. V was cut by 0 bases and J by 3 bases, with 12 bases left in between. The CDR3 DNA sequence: TGTGCCAGCAGCTTAGCGTATACGACACGCTACGAGCAGTACTTC. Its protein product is CASSLAYTTRYEQYF.

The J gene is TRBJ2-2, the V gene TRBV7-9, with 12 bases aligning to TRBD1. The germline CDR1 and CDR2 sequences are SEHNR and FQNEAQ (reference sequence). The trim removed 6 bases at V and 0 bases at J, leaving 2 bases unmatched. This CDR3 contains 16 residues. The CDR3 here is CASRWDRGPNTGELFF. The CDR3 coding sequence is TGTGCCAGCAGATGGGACAGGGGGCCGAACACCGGGGAGCTGTTTTTT.

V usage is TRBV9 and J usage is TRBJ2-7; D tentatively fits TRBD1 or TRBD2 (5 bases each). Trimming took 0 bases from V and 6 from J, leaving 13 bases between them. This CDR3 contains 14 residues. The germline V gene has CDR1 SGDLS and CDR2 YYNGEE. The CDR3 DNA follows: TGTGCCAGCAGCGTAGAAGGTAGTGGGGGCGAGCAGTACTTC. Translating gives CASSVEGSGGEQYF.

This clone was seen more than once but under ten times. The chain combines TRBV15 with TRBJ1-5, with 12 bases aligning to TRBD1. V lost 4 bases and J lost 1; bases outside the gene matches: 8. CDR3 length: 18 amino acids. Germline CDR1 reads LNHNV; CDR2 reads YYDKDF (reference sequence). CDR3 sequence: CATSKGQGAVTSNQPQHF. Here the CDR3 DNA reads TGTGCCACCAGCAAGGGACAGGGGGCAGTTACGAGCAATCAGCCCCAGCATTTT.

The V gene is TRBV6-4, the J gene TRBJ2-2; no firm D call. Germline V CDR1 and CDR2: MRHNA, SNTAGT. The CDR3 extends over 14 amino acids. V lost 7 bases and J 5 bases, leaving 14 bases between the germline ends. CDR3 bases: TGTGCCAGCAAGGGTGGTTCTACGACCGGGGAGCTGTTTTTT. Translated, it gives CASKGGSTTGELFF.

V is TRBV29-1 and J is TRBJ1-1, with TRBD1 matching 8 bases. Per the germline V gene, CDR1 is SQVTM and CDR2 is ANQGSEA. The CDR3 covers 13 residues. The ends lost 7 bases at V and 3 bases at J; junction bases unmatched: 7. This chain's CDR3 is CSAGQGSDTEAFF. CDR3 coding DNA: TGCAGCGCCGGACAGGGTTCGGACACTGAAGCTTTCTTT. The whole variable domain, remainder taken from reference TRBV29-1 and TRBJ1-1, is SAVISQKPSRDICQRGTSLTIQCQVDSQVTMMFWYRQQPGQSLTLIATANQGSEATYESGFVIDKFPISRPNLTFSTLTVSNMSPEDSSIYLCSAGQGSDTEAFFGQGTRLTVV.

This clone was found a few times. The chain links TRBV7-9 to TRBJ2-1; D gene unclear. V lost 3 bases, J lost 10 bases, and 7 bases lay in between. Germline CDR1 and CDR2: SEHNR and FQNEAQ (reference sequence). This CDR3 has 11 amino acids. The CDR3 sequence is CASSFGVEQFF. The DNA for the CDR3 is TGTGCCAGCAGCTTCGGCGTCGAGCAGTTCTTC.

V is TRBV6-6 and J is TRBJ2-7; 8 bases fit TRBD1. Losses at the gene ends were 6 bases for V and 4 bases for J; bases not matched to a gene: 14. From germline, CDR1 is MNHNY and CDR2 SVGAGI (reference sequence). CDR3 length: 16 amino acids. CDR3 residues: CASRHYRRGRGYEQYF. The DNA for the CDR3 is TGTGCCAGCAGGCATTACCGCAGGGGGCGCGGATACGAGCAGTACTTC.

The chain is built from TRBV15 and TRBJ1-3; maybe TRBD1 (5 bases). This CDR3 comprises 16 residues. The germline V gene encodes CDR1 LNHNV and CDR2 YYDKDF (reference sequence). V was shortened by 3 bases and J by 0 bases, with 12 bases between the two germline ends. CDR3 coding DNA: TGTGCCACCAGCAGGGTAACAGGAACCTCTGGAAACACCATATATTTT. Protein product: CATSRVTGTSGNTIYF. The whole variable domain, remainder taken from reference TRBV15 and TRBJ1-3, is DAMVIQNPRYQVTQFGKPVTLSCSQTLNHNVMYWYQQKSSQAPKLLFHYYDKDFNNEADTPDNFQSRRPNTSFCFLDIRSPGLGDTAMYLCATSRVTGTSGNTIYFGEGSWLTVV.

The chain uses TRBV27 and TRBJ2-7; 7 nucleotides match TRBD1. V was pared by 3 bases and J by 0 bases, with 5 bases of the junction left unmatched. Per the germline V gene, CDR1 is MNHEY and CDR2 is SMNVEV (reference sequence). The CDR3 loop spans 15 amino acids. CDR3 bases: TGTGCCAGCAGTTTGTATCCAGGGGGCTCCTACGAGCAGTACTTC. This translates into CASSLYPGGSYEQYF.

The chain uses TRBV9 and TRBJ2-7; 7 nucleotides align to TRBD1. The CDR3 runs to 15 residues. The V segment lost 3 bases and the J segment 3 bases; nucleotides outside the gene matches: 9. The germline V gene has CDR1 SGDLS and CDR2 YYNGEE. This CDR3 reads CASSEFPGQFYEQYF. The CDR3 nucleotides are TGTGCCAGCAGCGAGTTTCCGGGACAGTTCTACGAGCAGTACTTC.

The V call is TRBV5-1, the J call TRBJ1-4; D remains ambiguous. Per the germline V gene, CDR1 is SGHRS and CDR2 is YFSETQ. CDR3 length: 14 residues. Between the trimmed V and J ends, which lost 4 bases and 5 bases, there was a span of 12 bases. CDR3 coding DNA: TGCGCCAGCAGCCAAAACCGGGGAAATGAAAAACTGTTTTTT. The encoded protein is CASSQNRGNEKLFF.

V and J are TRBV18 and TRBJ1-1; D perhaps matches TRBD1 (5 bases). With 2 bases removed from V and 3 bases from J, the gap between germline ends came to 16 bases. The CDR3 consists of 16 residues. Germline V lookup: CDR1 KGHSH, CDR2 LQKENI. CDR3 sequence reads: CASSPGTVDMDTEAFF. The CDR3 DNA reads TGTGCCAGCTCACCAGGGACTGTGGATATGGACACTGAAGCTTTCTTT.

DNA of the CDR3: TGTGCCAGCAGTTACTCGGGGACTAGCGGGAGGAGTGAGCAGTTCTTC. The encoded protein is CASSYSGTSGRSEQFF. The chain employs TRBV6-5 and TRBJ2-1; 15 bases are a match to TRBD2. Germline V CDR1 and CDR2: MNHEY, SVGAGI. This CDR3 spans 16 amino acids. Trimming at V came to 0 bases and at J to 9 bases, leaving 3 bases not matched to a gene.

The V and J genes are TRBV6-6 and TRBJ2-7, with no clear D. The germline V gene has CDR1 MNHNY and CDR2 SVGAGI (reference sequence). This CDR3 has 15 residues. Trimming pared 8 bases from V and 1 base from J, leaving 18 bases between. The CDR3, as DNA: TGTGCCAGCCGCAACCGGAATGTCGAATCCTACGAGCAGTACTTC. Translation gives CASRNRNVESYEQYF.